This TCR beta chain was observed in a study of blood T cell repertoires in COVID-19 (TCRdb year 2020). Broadly, across the study: Samples from collaborators originated in the United States, Italy and Spain and spanned both the acute and convalescent phases of COVID-19. The repertoires were released in a freely available public database intended as a resource for research on the immune response to SARS-CoV-2. Where HLA class I and class II types were available, the types were taken from metadata supplied by the sample provider, not from assay-based typing. The samples were drawn from two sources: the first 160 participants of the ongoing ImmuneRACE study, and 950 to 1,500 subjects contributed by 6 global collaborators. Subjects who had been exposed to COVID-19, were actively infected with it, or had recovered from it provided the deeply sampled blood TCRbeta repertoires that made up the dataset. The material from the prospective study consisted of cDNA or gDNA derived from T cells, B-cell-depleted T cells, or PBMCs. Sample metadata almost always included a de-identified subject ID, COVID-19 status, age in years and sex. The investigation overall reported the following: The amount of clinical and demographic metadata varied by source and participant and was provided uncurated.

This clone occurred once. The antigen this receptor binds is unknown. Qualities for individual bases were not recorded, and no much larger clone is one base off. Collaborating institutions collected whole blood in K2EDTA tubes following their own protocols. For TCRbeta analysis, collaborators shipped samples in one of three forms: frozen whole blood, isolated PBMCs, or DNA extracted from either of those sample types. TCRbeta CDR3 regions were amplified from genomic DNA using the immunoSEQ Assay, a bias-controlled multiplex PCR. From the authors' description of their analysis: The number of nucleated cells in each sample was estimated by amplification of reference gene primers within the assay. To quantify the absolute abundance of each unique TCRbeta CDR3 rearrangement, sequence reads were collapsed and filtered. For each sample, productive Simpson clonality was calculated as the square root of Simpson's diversity index across productive rearrangements. TCRdb took over this immuneACCESS table, retaining in-frame rearrangements with V and J assigned. Such tables are incomplete; in checked studies, under half of the missing clones stem from an unresolved V gene, and the remainder is unexplained. Clone size and V and J calls were adopted from that table, with D and trimming inferred from the DNA. This sample holds 150,000 or so clones; over 80% were observed only once. The ten largest clones capture roughly 2.9% of the sample.

The sequenced sample consisted of peripheral blood. The origin of this receptor is an older woman with acute or convalescent COVID-19.

The DNA sequence is TGTGCCAGTACTAGGGACACTTCTCTGAACACTGAAGCTTTCTTT. Its amino acids are CASTRDTSLNTEAFF. The chain links TRBV19 with TRBJ1-1; TRBD1 might be the D gene, on 6 matching bases. CDR1 and CDR2 are read off the germline V gene (reference sequence) as LNHDA and SQIVND. The trim is 7 bases for V and 0 bases for J, with a gap of 15 bases between the germline ends. Spanning cysteine to phenylalanine, the CDR3 consists of 15 amino acids. The kept DNA is CDR3 alone, 45 bases in frame from the first base. With all but the CDR3 taken from the reference TRBV19 and TRBJ1-1 genes, the full variable domain is: DGGITQSPKYLFRKEGQNVTLSCEQNLNHDAMYWYRQDPGQGLRLIYYSQIVNDFQKGDIAEGYSVSREKKESFPLTVTSAQKNPTAFYLCASTRDTSLNTEAFFGQGTRLTVV.